The T cell receptor (beta chain) described here comes from a study of beta chain features in type 1 diabetes. In the study overall: Healthy donors and patients showed comparable age, gender and cell yields.

In regard to this clone: What it binds is unknown.

CD4+ naive, central memory, regulatory and stem cell-like memory cells were sorted via CD45RO/CCR7/CD25/CD127/CD95/CD27. V shed 4 bases, J shed 7 bases, and the junction held 3 bases outside the gene matches. Germline CDR1 LGHNT, CDR2 FRNRAP. The CDR3 has 12 amino acids. Whole-study findings and limits: There was a possibility that cDNA sequencing over-represented cells with high TCR expression.

The sequenced template was cDNA made from the entire isolated RNA. Assay: immunoSEQ multiplex PCR; the TCRdb copy retains only in-frame clones and omits some. This sample has roughly 610,000 clones, with roughly a sixth found just once. The material sequenced was naive CD4+ T cells from blood. This clonotype was obtained from a man aged 18 to 30 in good health. The rearrangement links TRBV12-5 to TRBJ2-5; 7 nucleotides align to TRBD1. The DNA for the CDR3 is TGTGCTAGTGGTTCCCCAGGGGGGACCCAGTACTTC. It codes for CASGSPGGTQYF.